This entry describes one TCR beta chain. The sample belongs to a study of T cells in Graves' hyperthyroidism and ophthalmopathy. The wider study: Peripheral blood specimens were obtained at initial diagnosis, prior to any treatment.

From RNA transcripts, TCR beta CDR3 regions were amplified. The HTBI primer set served for first-round RT-PCR of the TCR CDR3. TCRdb recomputed calls from the multiplex PCR reads with MiXCR, one row per CDR3 protein. The sample holds more than 100,000 distinct CDR3 sequences, over 45% seen once. The germline CDR1 and CDR2 sequences are DFQATT and SNEGSKA (reference sequence). This CDR3 has 15 residues. The ends were cut back, 7 bases at V and 0 bases at J, with 16 bases in the middle. The genes are TRBV20-1 and TRBJ2-1; TRBD2 is a possible D gene (6 bases). This receptor was identified in a man between 35 and 55 years old with Graves' hyperthyroidism. Sequencing input: blood. In DNA form, the CDR3 reads TGCAGTGTTCCGACCCGGGACTCCTCCTACAATGAGCAGTTCTTC. Its protein is CSVPTRDSSYNEQFF.